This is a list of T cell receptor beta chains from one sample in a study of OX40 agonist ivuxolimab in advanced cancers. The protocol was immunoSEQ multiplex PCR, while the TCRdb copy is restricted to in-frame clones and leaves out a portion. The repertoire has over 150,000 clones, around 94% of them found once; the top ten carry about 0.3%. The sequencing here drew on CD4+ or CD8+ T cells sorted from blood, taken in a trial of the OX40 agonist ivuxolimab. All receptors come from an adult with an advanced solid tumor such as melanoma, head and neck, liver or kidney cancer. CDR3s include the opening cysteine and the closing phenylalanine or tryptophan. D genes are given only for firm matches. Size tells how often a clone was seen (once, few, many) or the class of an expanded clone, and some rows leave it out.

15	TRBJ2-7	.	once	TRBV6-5	CASSYSMAGAYEQYF	TGTGCCAGCAGTTACTCGATGGCGGGTGCCTACGAGCAGTACTTC
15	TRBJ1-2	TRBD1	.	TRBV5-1	CASSLVAGGYDGYTF	TGCGCCAGCAGCTTGGTGGCAGGGGGTTACGATGGCTACACCTTC
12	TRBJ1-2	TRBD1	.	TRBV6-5	CASSEGQYGYTF	TGTGCCAGCAGTGAGGGACAGTATGGCTACACCTTC
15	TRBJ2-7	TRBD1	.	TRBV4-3	CASSQDRAGGYEQYF	TGCGCCAGCAGCCAAGATAGGGCAGGGGGCTACGAGCAGTACTTC
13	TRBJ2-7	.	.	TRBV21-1	CASSHGGNYEQYF	TGTGCCAGCAGCCATGGGGGGAACTACGAGCAGTACTTC
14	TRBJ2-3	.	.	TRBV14	CASSLRTDIPTQYF	TGTGCCAGCAGCCTCCGGACTGACATACCGACGCAGTATTTT
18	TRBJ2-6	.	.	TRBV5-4	CASSSEIYGGLGANVLTF	TGTGCCAGCAGTTCGGAGATCTACGGGGGTTTAGGGGCCAACGTCCTGACTTTC
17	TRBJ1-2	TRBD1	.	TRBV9	CASSVRGRGLNNYGYTF	TGTGCCAGCAGCGTAAGAGGCAGGGGGCTGAACAACTATGGCTACACCTTC
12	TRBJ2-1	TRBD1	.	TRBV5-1	CASGTGHNEQFF	TGCGCCAGCGGGACAGGTCACAATGAGCAGTTCTTC
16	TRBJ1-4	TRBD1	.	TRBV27	CASSLATGALREKLFF	TGTGCCAGCAGTTTGGCGACAGGGGCCCTTCGGGAAAAACTGTTTTTT
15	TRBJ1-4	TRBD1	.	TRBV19	CASSTWTGNNEKLFF	TGTGCCAGTAGTACCTGGACAGGGAATAATGAAAAACTGTTTTTT
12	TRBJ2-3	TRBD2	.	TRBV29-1	CRAGGPTDTQYF	TGCAGGGCGGGGGGGCCCACAGATACGCAGTATTTT
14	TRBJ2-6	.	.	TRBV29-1	CSVGGNSGANVLTF	TGCAGCGTTGGAGGGAACTCTGGGGCCAACGTCCTGACTTTC
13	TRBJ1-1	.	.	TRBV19	CASSIDGSIGAFF	TGTGCCAGTAGTATAGATGGGAGTATAGGGGCTTTCTTT
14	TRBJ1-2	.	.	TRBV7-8	CASSIGDYDYGYTF	TGTGCCAGCAGCATCGGGGACTACGACTATGGCTACACCTTC
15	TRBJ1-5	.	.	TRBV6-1	CASNRGLTPDQPQHF	TGTGCCAGCAATAGGGGACTAACACCTGATCAGCCCCAGCATTTT
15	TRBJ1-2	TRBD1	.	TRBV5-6	CASSLWAGGSYGYTF	TGTGCCAGCAGCTTGTGGGCAGGGGGTAGCTATGGCTACACCTTC
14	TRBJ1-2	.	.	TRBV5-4	CASSLRDANYGYTF	TGTGCCAGCAGCTTAAGAGATGCTAACTATGGCTACACCTTC
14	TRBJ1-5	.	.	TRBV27	CASRPQGTNQPQHF	TGTGCCAGCAGACCTCAGGGGACCAATCAGCCCCAGCATTTT
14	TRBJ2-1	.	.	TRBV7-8	CASSPFGGYNEQFF	TGTGCCAGCAGCCCCTTTGGGGGATACAATGAGCAGTTCTTC